This paragraph covers one T cell receptor (beta chain) sequence. Its specificity is unknown. Every isolated RNA sample was fully reverse transcribed, so sequencing captured expressed TCRB transcripts. Each sample of naive, central memory or regulatory T cells had, on average, approximately 3.5 million reads. Method: immunoSEQ multiplex PCR; TCRdb's copy keeps in-frame clones and lacks some. The sample lists about 620,000 clones, roughly a sixth occurring once. The data originate from a study of beta chain features in type 1 diabetes. Trimming stripped 1 base from V and 6 bases from J, with 13 bases between. CDR3 length: 14 residues. Germline lookup yields CDR1 SGHTA and CDR2 FQGNSA. Study-wide results and limits: For patients, the naive, central memory and Treg TCRB repertoires appeared more alike than for healthy donors. Fewer junction insertions and more nucleotide deletions appeared in type 1 diabetes patients.

This chain links TRBV7-2 with TRBJ2-7; no clear D gene. The sample taken for sequencing was naive CD4+ T cells from blood. The receptor was derived from a man younger than 30 in good health. CDR3 loop: CASSLGTVLSEQYF. The CDR3 DNA sequence: TGTGCCAGCAGCTTAGGGACGGTATTGAGCGAGCAGTACTTC.